This T cell receptor (beta chain) is from a study of beta chain features in type 1 diabetes (dated by TCRdb to between 2017 and 2018). With regard to the full study: Mean age, gender distribution, total cell number and subset yield were not different between patients and healthy donors. Regulatory and stem cell-like memory subsets were obtained from only 8 patients and about 8 healthy donors, while naive and central memory subsets were obtained from all 30 or so donors. In the study, recently diagnosed type 1 diabetes patients and matched healthy donors were compared on the TCRB repertoires of their sorted circulating CD4+ T cell subsets. A total of roughly 110 million sorted cells were examined across all samples, and the number of cells per subset was strongly correlated with RNA yield.

For this clone: The target of this receptor is not known. No much larger clonotype is one base removed from it; base qualities were not supplied.

The entire isolated RNA was reverse transcribed using the High Capacity cDNA Reverse Transcription Kit, and thus expressed TCRB transcripts were sequenced. Deep immunoSEQ sequencing was applied to naive, central memory and regulatory T cell samples, giving an average of around 3.4 million total reads per sample. Sorted cells were lysed in RLT buffer and RNA was extracted with DNase-treated RNeasy Micro or Mini kits, depending on cell number. Each cell subset was processed separately to prevent cross-contamination, with patient and healthy donor samples processed together. The immunoSEQ multiplex PCR was used to amplify TCRB sequences from cDNA, yielding 87-bp fragments that span the CDR3 region. Sequencing of the amplicons was done on the Illumina HiSeq platform. As for the authors' bioinformatics: Synthetic template baselines were used to correct PCR bias computationally, reads within Hamming distance 2 were collapsed together, and singletons that could not be merged were discarded. Reads were aligned against IMGT so that V, D and J genes, CDR3 length and insertions or deletions at six rearrangement sites could be assigned. Within each subset, clonotype counts were normalized to sorted cell number, and only after that were true diversity and Gini coefficients computed with the tcR R package. The overlap coefficient, calculated on TCRB nucleotide sequences, was used to quantify repertoire sharing. Out-of-frame TCRB sequences from naive cells were analyzed as a proxy for the pre-selection repertoire. TCRdb carries this immuneACCESS record with in-frame sequences only. Its versions omit some clonotypes, under half of them owing to an unresolved V gene in the studies checked, with the rest unexplained. That table supplies the V and J calls and clone size; D and trimming were determined from the DNA. Counted in this sample were 600,000 to 750,000 clones; roughly 12% of them appeared once. Clones ranked in the top ten supply around 0.12% of the sample.

Study-level results and caveats: Because cDNA was sequenced instead of genomic DNA, activated cells with high expression could be over-represented, although the groups did not differ in activation or CD3 levels. In all four CD4+ subsets, TCRB CDR3 length was moderately but significantly shorter in type 1 diabetes patients. At VDJ recombination sites, patients with type 1 diabetes made fewer insertions and deleted more nucleotides, a pattern implying thymic rearrangement abnormalities. Naive, central memory and regulatory TCRB repertoires appeared more similar among patients than among healthy donors. Because small numbers of individuals were included in the HLA sub-analyses, any influence of HLA type on TCRB rearrangement was left unresolved. PCR may preferentially amplify shorter templates, but because patient and control samples were amplified and corrected together, any resulting skew would affect both groups equally.

At the junction V is shortened by 0 bases and J by 4 bases, with 12 bases in between. The CDR3 goes from the cysteine to the phenylalanine over 15 residues. Left in the record is the CDR3 DNA by itself, 45 bases read in frame from the first base. The germline V gene sets CDR1 to LGHNA and CDR2 to YNFKEQ. From each donor, a single peripheral blood sample of around 120 mL on average was drawn into heparinised tubes. A BD FACSAria II was used to sort naive, central memory, regulatory and stem cell-like memory CD4+ T cells with a panel that included CD45RO, CCR7, CD25, CD127, CD95 and CD27. All sorted populations exceeded 95% purity. Right away, PBMCs were isolated by Lymphoprep density gradient centrifugation and were stained directly, with no culture step. To minimize batch effects, samples were stained and sorted in pairs, one healthy donor with one patient per experiment.

Recombination linked TRBV4-2 to TRBJ1-2; TRBD1 could be the D gene, as 5 bases match. The specimen was naive CD4+ T cells from blood. The cell subset or site label, read with the paper, signifies: true naive CD4+ T cells. This clonotype originated in a man aged 25 to 45 with type 1 diabetes. The nucleotides read TGTGCCAGCAGCCAAGATGGGGACGGGACCTATGGCTACACCTTC. This is translated as CASSQDGDGTYGYTF.